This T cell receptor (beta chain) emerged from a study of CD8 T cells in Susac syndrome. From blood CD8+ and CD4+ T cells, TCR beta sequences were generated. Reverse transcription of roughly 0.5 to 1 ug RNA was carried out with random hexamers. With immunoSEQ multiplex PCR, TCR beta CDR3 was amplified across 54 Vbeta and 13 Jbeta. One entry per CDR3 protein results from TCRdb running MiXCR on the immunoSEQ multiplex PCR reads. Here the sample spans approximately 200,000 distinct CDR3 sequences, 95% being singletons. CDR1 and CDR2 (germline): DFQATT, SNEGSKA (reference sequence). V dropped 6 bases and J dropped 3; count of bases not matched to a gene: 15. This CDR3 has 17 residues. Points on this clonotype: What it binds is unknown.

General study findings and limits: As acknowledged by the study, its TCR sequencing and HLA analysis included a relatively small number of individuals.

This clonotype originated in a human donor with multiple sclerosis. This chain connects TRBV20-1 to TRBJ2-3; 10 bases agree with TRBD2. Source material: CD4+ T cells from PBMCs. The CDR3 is CSALPQTSGAATDTQYF. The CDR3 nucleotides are TGCAGTGCCCTACCCCAAACTAGCGGGGCGGCAACAGATACGCAGTATTTT.